The 18 T cell receptor beta chains in this list originate from one sample, sequenced in a study of T cell responses to AZD1222 COVID-19 vaccine. Here immunoSEQ multiplex PCR was the method, and the copy in TCRdb shows in-frame clones only, minus some. There are 130,000 to 150,000 clones in the sample; approximately 89% occur only once, and roughly 1.5% lies in the top ten. Sequences were derived from peripheral blood, sampled 28 days after the second AZD1222 dose. The source is an adult who received the AZD1222 COVID-19 vaccine.

This clone was found once. This chain links TRBV5-4 with TRBJ1-1; D remains ambiguous. CDR1 is SGHNT and CDR2 is YYREEE in the germline V gene (reference sequence). This CDR3 is built from 13 residues. The V end lost 5 bases, the J end lost 3 bases, and 11 bases lay between the germline ends. CDR3 sequence: CASSRFTDTEAFF. The CDR3 DNA sequence: TGTGCCAGCAGTCGATTCACCGACACTGAAGCTTTCTTT.

V usage is TRBV5-6 and J usage is TRBJ2-1; D is uncertain. CDR3 size: 12 residues. CDR1 is SGHDT and CDR2 is YYEEEE in the germline V gene. The V end was cut by 3 bases, the J end by 7 bases, with 8 bases between. The CDR3 region has the DNA TGTGCCAGCAGCTCCATAGGTAATGAGCAGTTCTTC. This encodes CASSSIGNEQFF.

The chain is built from TRBV25-1 and TRBJ1-3; the D is unclear. Germline V gives CDR1 MGHDK, CDR2 SYGVNS. The CDR3 loop spans 15 amino acids. The V and J ends lost 1 base and 2 bases respectively, with 9 bases between them. The CDR3 sequence: CASSESGQPGNTIYF. In nucleotides, the CDR3 is TGTGCCAGCAGTGAATCCGGGCAACCTGGAAACACCATATATTTT.

This clone rates as medium-sized. The V and J genes are TRBV25-1 and TRBJ1-3; D is ambiguous. Germline CDR1 and CDR2: MGHDK and SYGVNS. The CDR3 is 11 amino acids. V was trimmed by 8 bases and J by 9 bases, leaving 11 bases between them. The CDR3 region is CASSPGITIYF. The CDR3 DNA sequence: TGTGCCAGCTCCCCCGGGATCACCATATATTTT.

V and J are TRBV6-5 and TRBJ2-3; 10 bases fit TRBD1. Germline V gives CDR1 MNHEY, CDR2 SVGAGI. The CDR3 extends over 16 amino acids. V lost 0 bases to trimming and J lost 1 base; unmatched junction nucleotides: 1. The CDR3 DNA is TGTGCCAGCAGTTACTCGGACAGGGGGGGCACAGATACGCAGTATTTT. Its translation is CASSYSDRGGTDTQYF.

The rearrangement joins TRBV25-1 to TRBJ1-1; TRBD1 might be the D (6 bases). Germline CDR1 and CDR2: MGHDK and SYGVNS. This CDR3 is 13 amino acids long. Trimming removed 2 bases at V and 4 bases at J, with 8 bases between. The CDR3 bases are TGTGCCAGCAGTGAAGGGGGCCGCACTGAAGCTTTCTTT. Amino acids: CASSEGGRTEAFF.

In DNA, the CDR3 is TGTGCCAGCAGCTTGGAGTCTGGGTGGTATGAGCAGTTCTTC. Protein product: CASSLESGWYEQFF. V gene TRBV2 combines with J gene TRBJ2-1; the D is unclear. CDR3 length: 14 residues. From germline, CDR1 is SNHLY and CDR2 FYNNEI. The V gene lost 6 bases and the J gene lost 8 bases, with 17 bases spanning the gap.

The chain carries TRBV11-2 and TRBJ1-1; D is unresolved. This CDR3 contains 13 residues. Germline CDR1 reads SGHAT; CDR2 reads FQNNGV. V was shortened by 1 base and J by 0 bases, with 3 bases between the two germline ends. This chain's CDR3 is CASSLVVNTEAFF. Written as DNA, the CDR3 is TGTGCCAGCAGCTTAGTGGTGAACACTGAAGCTTTCTTT. Full variable domain (rest looked up from reference TRBV11-2 and TRBJ1-1): EAGVAQSPRYKIIEKRQSVAFWCNPISGHATLYWYQQILGQGPKLLIQFQNNGVVDDSQLPKDRFSAERLKGVDSTLKIQPAKLEDSAVYLCASSLVVNTEAFFGQGTRLTVV.

This clone was counted a single time. The chain combines TRBV9 with TRBJ2-2, with D perhaps matching TRBD1 (5 bases). Deletions cut 0 bases from V and 5 bases from J, with 14 bases between. The CDR3 extends over 16 amino acids. The germline CDR1 and CDR2 sequences are SGDLS and YYNGEE. The DNA for the CDR3 is TGTGCCAGCAGCGTAGTCAGGGATTTGGTGACCGGGGAGCTGTTTTTT. The encoded protein is CASSVVRDLVTGELFF.

The chain links TRBV2 to TRBJ2-5; TRBD1 matches 7 bases. CDR3 length equals 17 residues. The trim removed 2 bases at V and 1 base at J, leaving 10 bases unmatched. CDR1 is SNHLY, CDR2 FYNNEI, per germline. The CDR3 loop reads CASSESTGAALQETQYF. For the CDR3, the DNA is TGTGCCAGCAGTGAATCCACAGGGGCCGCCCTCCAAGAGACCCAGTACTTC. The full variable domain, rest sourced from reference TRBV2 and TRBJ2-5, is EPEVTQTPSHQVTQMGQEVILRCVPISNHLYFYWYRQILGQKVEFLVSFYNNEISEKSEIFDDQFSVERPDGSNFTLKIRSTKLEDSAMYFCASSESTGAALQETQYFGPGTRLLVL.

The chain has TRBV6-2 or TRBV6-3 and TRBJ2-2, with 9 bases that match TRBD2. With 7 bases clipped from V and 7 bases from J, the junction kept 10 bases outside the gene matches. This CDR3 has 15 residues. Germline assignment: CDR1 MNHEY and CDR2 SVGEGT. This CDR3 reads CASTPRLAVVGELFF. Here the CDR3 DNA reads TGTGCCAGCACCCCTAGACTAGCGGTGGTCGGGGAGCTGTTTTTT.

CDR3 coding DNA: TGTGCCTGGAGTTGGGATAGCTCCTACGAGCAGTACTTC. Its protein product is CAWSWDSSYEQYF. The chain couples TRBV30 to TRBJ2-7; unclear D gene. Germline-derived CDR1 and CDR2 are GTSNPN and SVGIG (reference sequence). The CDR3 has 13 amino acids. Deletions cut 2 bases from V and 0 bases from J, with 8 bases between.

The chain employs TRBV20-1 and TRBJ2-6; D is undetermined. V was clipped by 3 bases and J by 2 bases, with 14 bases between them. The CDR3 spans 16 residues. Germline values: CDR1 DFQATT, CDR2 SNEGSKA (reference sequence). The CDR3 nucleotides read TGCAGTGCTAGTCGTAGCAGTACTACTGGGGCCAACGTCCTGACTTTC. Its translation is CSASRSSTTGANVLTF.

This clone was observed a single time. The chain recombines TRBV6-2 or TRBV6-3 with TRBJ1-1, with a weak D call TRBD1 (5 bases). This CDR3 contains 15 residues. Per germline, CDR1 MNHEY and CDR2 SVGEGT. The V gene lost 0 bases and the J gene lost 1 base, with 9 bases spanning the gap. CDR3 in DNA: TGTGCCAGCAGTTACTCCTTCACAGGGAACACTGAAGCTTTCTTT. Its translation: CASSYSFTGNTEAFF.

The chain has TRBV30 and TRBJ2-7, with D possibly TRBD1 on 8 matching bases. Deletions cut 2 bases from V and 5 bases from J, with 13 bases between. The germline V gene has CDR1 GTSNPN and CDR2 SVGIG (reference sequence). CDR3 length: 13 amino acids. In DNA, the CDR3 is TGTGCCTGGAGTACACAGGGGGGGAACGAGCAGTACTTC. Its translation: CAWSTQGGNEQYF.

The CDR3 sequence: CASSQEHTNSPLHF. The CDR3 DNA sequence: TGCGCCAGCAGCCAAGAACACACTAATTCACCCCTCCACTTT. This rearrangement joins TRBV4-3 to TRBJ1-6; D ambiguous. CDR3 length: 14 amino acids. The germline CDR1 and CDR2 sequences are LGHNA and YSLEER. Trimming removed 0 bases at V and 6 bases at J, with 6 bases between.

This CDR3 reads CASSFFRYIGGSSYNEQFF. The CDR3 nucleotides read TGTGCCAGCAGCTTCTTCAGATATATAGGGGGAAGCTCCTACAATGAGCAGTTCTTC. The J gene is TRBJ2-1, the V gene TRBV7-9; tentatively, D is TRBD1 (6 bases). The CDR3 covers 19 residues. The germline V and J ends were trimmed by 3 bases and 0 bases, with 21 bases remaining between them. Germline CDR1 is SEHNR and CDR2 is FQNEAQ (reference sequence).

The chain links TRBV18 to TRBJ2-7; 7 bases align to TRBD1. Per germline, CDR1 KGHSH and CDR2 LQKENI. This CDR3 is 15 amino acids long. The J segment lost 0 bases and the V segment lost 4 bases, leaving 6 bases of the junction unmatched. The CDR3 region has the DNA TGTGCCAGCTCACTCCTAAGGGACAGCTCCTACGAGCAGTACTTC. Encoded protein: CASSLLRDSSYEQYF.